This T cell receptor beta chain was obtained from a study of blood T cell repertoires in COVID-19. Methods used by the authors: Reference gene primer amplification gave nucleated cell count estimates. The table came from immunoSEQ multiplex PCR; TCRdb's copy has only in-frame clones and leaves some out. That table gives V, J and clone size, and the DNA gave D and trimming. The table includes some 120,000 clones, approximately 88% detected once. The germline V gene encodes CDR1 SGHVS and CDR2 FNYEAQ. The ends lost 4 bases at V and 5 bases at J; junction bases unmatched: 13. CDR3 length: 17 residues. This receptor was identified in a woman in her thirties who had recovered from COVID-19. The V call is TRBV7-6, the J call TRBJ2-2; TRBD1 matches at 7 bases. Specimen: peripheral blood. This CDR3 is CASSSRQGQLRTGELFF. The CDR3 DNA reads TGTGCCAGCAGCTCAAGACAGGGACAGCTGAGGACCGGGGAGCTGTTTTTT.